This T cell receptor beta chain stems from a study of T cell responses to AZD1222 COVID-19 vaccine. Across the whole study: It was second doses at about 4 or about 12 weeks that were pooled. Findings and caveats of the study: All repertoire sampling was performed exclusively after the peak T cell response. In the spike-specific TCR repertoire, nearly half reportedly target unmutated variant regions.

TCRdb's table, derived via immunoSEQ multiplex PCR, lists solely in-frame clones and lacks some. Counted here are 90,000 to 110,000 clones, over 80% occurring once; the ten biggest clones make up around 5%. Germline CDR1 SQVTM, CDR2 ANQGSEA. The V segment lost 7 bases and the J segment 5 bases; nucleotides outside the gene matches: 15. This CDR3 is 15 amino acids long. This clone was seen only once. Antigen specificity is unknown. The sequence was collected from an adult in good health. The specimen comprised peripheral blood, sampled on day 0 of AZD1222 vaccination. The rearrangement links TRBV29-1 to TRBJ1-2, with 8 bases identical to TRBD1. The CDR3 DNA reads TGCAGCGGAGTTCTCTTAACCGGGACAGGATATGGCTACACCTTC. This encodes CSGVLLTGTGYGYTF.